Each of the 26 T cell receptor beta chains below was sequenced from the same sample in a study of beta chain features in type 1 diabetes. Expressed TCRB transcripts were sequenced because the isolated RNA had all been reverse transcribed beforehand. Assay used: immunoSEQ multiplex PCR; TCRdb lists only in-frame clones, some missing. The data contain approximately 120,000 clones, roughly 43% of them singletons. Sequenced sample: stem cell memory CD4+ T cells from blood. The receptors were sampled from a young woman in good health.

This clone was counted a single time. The chain is built from TRBV19 and TRBJ2-1, with TRBD2 identical over 13 bases. Germline CDR1 reads LNHDA; CDR2 reads SQIVND (reference sequence). This CDR3 is built from 15 residues. V was clipped by 5 bases and J by 6 bases; unmatched bases: 4. CDR3 amino acids: CASSGGLAGFNEQFF. CDR3 nucleotide sequence: TGTGCCAGTAGTGGGGGACTAGCGGGATTCAATGAGCAGTTCTTC.

This chain uses TRBV11-3 with TRBJ2-1, with TRBD2 matching 7 bases. Germline loops: CDR1 SGHNT, CDR2 YENEEA. The junction had 4 bases not matched to a gene; V was cut back by 5 bases and J by 6 bases. The CDR3 covers 13 residues. CDR3 nucleotides: TGTGCCAGCAGCCGAGGACTAGGCAATGAGCAGTTCTTC. Translating gives CASSRGLGNEQFF.

The sample holds a few counts of this clone. The V and J genes are TRBV5-1 and TRBJ1-1, with TRBD1 matching over 8 bases. The V segment lost 2 bases and the J segment 7 bases; nucleotides outside the gene matches: 4. Per the germline V gene, CDR1 is SGHRS and CDR2 is YFSETQ. The CDR3 runs to 13 residues. The CDR3 spells CASSFLGQGEAFF. The CDR3 nucleotides are TGCGCCAGCAGCTTCCTCGGACAGGGTGAAGCTTTCTTT. Combining the CDR3 with reference TRBV5-1 and TRBJ1-1 gives the whole variable domain KAGVTQTPRYLIKTRGQQVTLSCSPISGHRSVSWYQQTPGQGLQFLFEYFSETQRNKGNFPGRFSGRQFSNSRSEMNVSTLELGDSALYLCASSFLGQGEAFFGQGTRLTVV.

This clone was observed a few times. The J gene is TRBJ2-7, the V gene TRBV4-3, with D maybe TRBD1 (6 bases). CDR3 length equals 14 residues. V dropped 0 bases and J dropped 5 bases, with 11 bases sitting between them. The germline V gene encodes CDR1 LGHNA and CDR2 YSLEER. CDR3 amino acids: CASSQDNNRDEQYF. The CDR3 DNA reads TGCGCCAGCAGCCAAGATAATAACAGGGACGAGCAGTACTTC.

This clone has only a few counts. The chain combines TRBV29-1 with TRBJ1-1; D remains ambiguous. CDR1 and CDR2 from the germline V gene are SQVTM and ANQGSEA. V was clipped by 7 bases and J by 3 bases, with 12 bases between them. The CDR3 is 12 residues long. CDR3 sequence: CSATREHTEAFF. In DNA, the CDR3 is TGCAGCGCCACCCGGGAACACACTGAAGCTTTCTTT.

This sequence joins TRBV28 and TRBJ1-1; 9 bases are a match to TRBD1. The CDR3 runs 13 residues. The ends lost 5 bases at V and 4 bases at J; junction bases unmatched: 2. The germline V gene encodes CDR1 MDHEN and CDR2 SYDVKM. DNA for the CDR3: TGTGCCAGCAGTAGACAGGGGGTCACTGAAGCTTTCTTT. Translating gives CASSRQGVTEAFF.

This clone was detected only a few times. The chain has TRBV15 and TRBJ2-5; 8 nucleotides match TRBD1. J was trimmed by 5 bases and V by 3 bases; bases with no gene match: 14. From germline, CDR1 is LNHNV and CDR2 YYDKDF (reference sequence). The CDR3 has 17 residues. DNA of the CDR3: TGTGCCACCAGCAGGAAACCAGGGGGCGCGGGTTTGGAGACCCAGTACTTC. Translation: CATSRKPGGAGLETQYF. Together with reference TRBV15 and TRBJ2-5, the CDR3 gives the full variable domain: DAMVIQNPRYQVTQFGKPVTLSCSQTLNHNVMYWYQQKSSQAPKLLFHYYDKDFNNEADTPDNFQSRRPNTSFCFLDIRSPGLGDTAMYLCATSRKPGGAGLETQYFGPGTRLLVL.

The gene calls are TRBV5-6 and TRBJ2-1; TRBD2 aligns across 7 bases. Germline loops: CDR1 SGHDT, CDR2 YYEEEE. The CDR3 length is 15 residues. V was pared by 3 bases and J by 6 bases, with 9 bases of the junction left unmatched. The chain's CDR3 is CASSSLAEGFNEQFF. For the CDR3, the DNA is TGTGCCAGCAGCTCTCTAGCGGAGGGCTTCAATGAGCAGTTCTTC.

This clone was recorded a few times. The CDR3 DNA is TGTGCCAGCAGCTTTACAGGCAGCAATCAGCCCCAGCATTTT. As protein: CASSFTGSNQPQHF. This chain connects TRBV7-9 to TRBJ1-5, with D possibly being TRBD1 (5 bases). Per germline, CDR1 SEHNR and CDR2 FQNEAQ (reference sequence). The CDR3 covers 14 residues. V lost 3 bases and J lost 1, with 7 bases in between.

The gene calls are TRBV30 and TRBJ2-3, with a tentative D call TRBD1 (6 bases). Per the germline V gene, CDR1 is GTSNPN and CDR2 is SVGIG (reference sequence). This CDR3 has 13 residues. Trimming took 4 bases from V and 5 from J, leaving 13 bases between them. This CDR3 is CAWTSTGRDTQYF. In nucleotides, the CDR3 is TGTGCCTGGACTAGTACAGGGAGAGATACGCAGTATTTT.

J is TRBJ1-4 and V is TRBV7-2, with D uncertain. This CDR3 spans 13 amino acids. Trimming cost V 6 bases and J 5 bases, with 10 bases left between them. Germline-derived CDR1 and CDR2 are SGHTA and FQGNSA. CDR3 in DNA: TGTGCCAGCAGGGCGGCGGTCAATGAAAAACTGTTTTTT. Amino acids: CASRAAVNEKLFF.

The V and J genes are TRBV15 and TRBJ1-2; the D gene is possibly TRBD1 (6 bases). The CDR3 covers 16 residues. Trimming took 0 bases from V and 2 from J, leaving 13 bases between them. The germline gives CDR1 LNHNV, CDR2 YYDKDF (reference sequence). CDR3 in DNA: TGTGCCACCAGCAGAGATCCAACAGGGAGAAACTATGGCTACACCTTC. This gives the protein CATSRDPTGRNYGYTF.

The V and J genes are TRBV9 and TRBJ2-3, with 7 bases matching TRBD2. The J segment lost 6 bases and the V segment lost 0 bases, leaving 10 bases of the junction unmatched. Germline CDR1 is SGDLS and CDR2 is YYNGEE. The CDR3 is 16 residues long. The CDR3 sequence: CASSVGARGSTDTQYF. DNA of the CDR3: TGTGCCAGCAGCGTAGGGGCCCGCGGGAGTACCGATACGCAGTATTTT.

In DNA, the CDR3 is TGTGCCAGCAGCTCGTTCCCGAGACAGGGCACCTACGAGCAGTACTTC. It encodes CASSSFPRQGTYEQYF. The chain links TRBV11-1 to TRBJ2-7, with TRBD1 identical over 7 bases. This CDR3 is built from 16 residues. J lost 2 bases, V lost 4 bases, and 11 bases had no gene match. Germline V gene sequence: CDR1 SGHAT, CDR2 FQDESV (reference sequence).

The chain recombines TRBV4-2 with TRBJ2-7; 7 bases match TRBD1. Germline trimming cut 1 base from V and 3 bases from J; bases unmatched to any gene: 3. The CDR3 runs 14 residues. Germline CDR1 is LGHNA and CDR2 is YNFKEQ. The CDR3 is CASSQGQGDYEQYF. The CDR3 region has the DNA TGTGCCAGCAGCCAAGGGCAGGGGGACTACGAGCAGTACTTC.

This chain joins TRBV27 and TRBJ2-5; 7 bases are a match to TRBD1. Unmatched junction bases numbered 6, after V lost 6 bases and J lost 5 bases. Germline assignment: CDR1 MNHEY and CDR2 SMNVEV (reference sequence). This CDR3 region has 13 residues. The CDR3 sequence: CASRKQGRETQYF. The CDR3 DNA sequence: TGTGCCAGCAGAAAACAGGGGCGGGAGACCCAGTACTTC.

The V and J genes are TRBV2 and TRBJ2-3, with TRBD2 matching over 11 bases. CDR1 is SNHLY and CDR2 is FYNNEI in the germline V gene. The ends lost 6 bases at V and 4 bases at J; junction bases unmatched: 12. The CDR3 totals 17 residues. This CDR3 is CASRELSLAGGADTQYF. In nucleotides, the CDR3 is TGTGCCAGCAGAGAGCTTTCCTTAGCGGGAGGGGCAGATACGCAGTATTTT.

The CDR3 nucleotides are TGTGCCAGCAGTCTGGGCGTCGAGCAGTTCTTC. Encoded protein: CASSLGVEQFF. The rearrangement joins TRBV11-3 to TRBJ2-1; no definite D call. This CDR3 is built from 11 residues. Germline assignment: CDR1 SGHNT and CDR2 YENEEA. Trimming stripped 6 bases from V and 10 bases from J, with 10 bases between.

This clone was detected only a few times. The chain links TRBV7-2 to TRBJ2-3; a weak D match, TRBD2 (5 bases). Germline V lookup: CDR1 SGHTA, CDR2 FQGNSA. The CDR3 totals 17 residues. The ends were cut back, 3 bases at V and 5 bases at J, with 21 bases in the middle. CDR3 nucleotides: TGTGCCAGCAGCTTCACGACCCGGGATGCCGGGAAAGATACGCAGTATTTT. Protein product: CASSFTTRDAGKDTQYF.

The chain uses TRBV28 and TRBJ1-4; a weak D match, TRBD1 (5 bases). V lost 6 bases and J lost 5, with 13 bases in between. Per the germline V gene, CDR1 is MDHEN and CDR2 is SYDVKM. The CDR3 is 14 amino acids. This chain's CDR3 is CASRPGTENEKLFF. The CDR3 DNA reads as TGTGCCAGCAGACCCGGGACTGAGAATGAAAAACTGTTTTTT. The entire variable domain, with the rest obtained from reference TRBV28 and TRBJ1-4, is as follows: DVKVTQSSRYLVKRTGEKVFLECVQDMDHENMFWYRQDPGLGLRLIYFSYDVKMKEKGDIPEGYSVSREKKERFSLILESASTNQTSMYLCASRPGTENEKLFFGSGTQLSVL.

V and J are TRBV11-3 and TRBJ2-1; 11 nucleotides agree with TRBD2. This CDR3 has 14 residues. Germline CDR1 is SGHNT and CDR2 is YENEEA. V shed 1 base and J 9 bases; nucleotides not matched to a gene: 2. CDR3 protein: CASSLGSGRGEQFF. The CDR3 DNA sequence: TGTGCCAGCAGCTTAGGTAGCGGGAGGGGTGAGCAGTTCTTC.

This clone came up a few times. Germline is not matched at one junction end, which may reflect a read error. The chain combines TRBV18 with TRBJ2-7, with TRBD1 as a possible D gene (6 bases). The germline gives CDR1 KGHSH, CDR2 LQKENI. The CDR3 is 14 amino acids. The CDR3 DNA reads as TGTGCCAGCCCACCACCGCCAGGGGTCTACGAGCAGTACTTC. Its protein is CASPPPPGVYEQYF.

This clone was recorded a few times. CDR3 sequence reads: CASSLARAAETQYF. The CDR3 coding sequence is TGCGCCAGCAGCTTGGCCAGGGCAGCAGAGACCCAGTACTTC. J is TRBJ2-5 and V is TRBV5-1; D is perhaps TRBD1 (5 bases). V was cut by 0 bases and J by 4 bases, with 10 bases left in between. The CDR3 is 14 residues long. Germline V gene data show CDR1 as SGHRS and CDR2 as YFSETQ.

The chain has TRBV28 and TRBJ2-7; a possible D gene is TRBD2 (6 bases). Trimming shortened V by 6 bases and J by 4 bases, and 22 bases separated the two germline ends. This CDR3 is 16 amino acids long. Germline V gene sequence: CDR1 MDHEN, CDR2 SYDVKM. The CDR3 DNA follows: TGTGCCAGCAGCCGGAGGGGACCCCATTTTCGGTACGAGCAGTACTTC. Its translation: CASSRRGPHFRYEQYF.

The chain carries TRBV5-4 and TRBJ1-2, with D unclear. CDR1 is SGHNT, CDR2 YYREEE, per germline (reference sequence). V dropped 4 bases and J dropped 2 bases, with 9 bases sitting between them. The CDR3 has 13 residues. The CDR3 DNA follows: TGTGCCAGCAGCCTCCGGGAAAACTATGGCTACACCTTC. It encodes CASSLRENYGYTF.

The rearrangement links TRBV30 to TRBJ2-5; TRBD2 matches at 8 bases. Germline-derived CDR1 and CDR2 are GTSNPN and SVGIG (reference sequence). This CDR3 is built from 15 residues. V shed 1 base and J 0 bases; nucleotides not matched to a gene: 4. CDR3 amino acids: CAWSGVAGYQETQYF. In DNA form, the CDR3 reads TGTGCCTGGAGTGGGGTAGCGGGATACCAAGAGACCCAGTACTTC.